This TCR beta chain came from a study of CD8 T cells in acute hepatitis C reinfection. Study-wide points: Acute resolver, follow-up resolver and acute chronic samples had similar high diversity. Alphabeta pairing of public clonotypes could not be determined from bulk TCRbeta data.

Regarding time point: naive CD8 control sorted from an acute-time-point sample. Cells were stained for CD3, CD8 and CD45RO, excluding dead cells. Produced via immunoSEQ multiplex PCR; TCRdb's table is partial and in-frame only. The sample yields approximately 40,000 clones, roughly 85% seen once. As to this clone: Its antigen remains unknown.

This sequence originates from a young woman who spontaneously cleared hepatitis C infection. The sample taken for sequencing was naive CD8+ T cells from PBMCs.

The chain's CDR3 is CASSALKETNTDTQYF. The CDR3 DNA reads TGTGCCAGCAGCGCTCTCAAAGAAACCAACACAGATACGCAGTATTTT. The chain uses TRBV9 and TRBJ2-3; no reliable D call. The CDR3 is made up of 16 amino acids. Trimming took 3 bases from V and 2 from J, leaving 16 bases between them. Germline V gene sequence: CDR1 SGDLS, CDR2 YYNGEE.